This T cell receptor beta chain was profiled in a study of spatial heterogeneity in lung cancer. Trimming shortened V by 6 bases and J by 8 bases, and 21 bases separated the two germline ends. CDR1 is SGHTA, CDR2 FQGNSA, per germline. There are 15 residues in the CDR3. Described time point: sample taken at primary tumor resection. TCRdb re-analysed the 5' RACE reads in MiXCR, keeping a single row per CDR3 protein. The sample lists 2,500 to 4,000 distinct CDR3 sequences; 3% to 4% were seen once. This clonotype has a count of ten or more. Because this beta chain is a stray read in a library intended to capture alpha chains, its abundance should not be given much weight.

This TCR was recovered from a human donor with early-stage non-small cell lung cancer. The source was lung tissue, collected at surgery. J is TRBJ2-3 and V is TRBV7-2; weak D call: TRBD2 (7 bases). CDR3 amino acids: CASRKVGGLEGTQYF. The CDR3 DNA reads as TGTGCCAGCAGGAAAGTGGGGGGGCTGGAAGGTACGCAGTATTTT.